This entry lists 15 T cell receptor beta chains sequenced from one sample in a study of blood T cells in healthy people across ages. Through a sample-barcoded 5' primer and a J-beta primer mix, a second PCR was run for roughly 7 to 11 cycles. Each CDR3 protein is one row after TCRdb ran MiXCR on the 5' RACE reads. The sample yields 600,000 or so distinct CDR3 sequences, approximately 30% seen once. Specimen: blood. Receptors originate from a woman aged 80 or over in good health.

This clonotype was found many times. Since a much larger clone is just one base distant, this may be a read error. This rearrangement joins TRBV7-2 to TRBJ2-1; the D is unclear. Trimming cost V 5 bases and J 0 bases, with 11 bases left between them. The length of the CDR3 is 15 residues. The germline gives CDR1 SGHTA, CDR2 FQGNSA. DNA of the CDR3: TGTGCCAGCAGCCTCGACTCGAGCTCCTACAATGAGCAGTTCTTC. Translating it yields CASSLDSSSYNEQFF.

This clonotype has a count of ten or more. The J gene is TRBJ2-3, the V gene TRBV6-5, with 12 bases identical to TRBD2. Per the germline V gene, CDR1 is MNHEY and CDR2 is SVGAGI. The length of the CDR3 is 19 residues. V was clipped by 2 bases and J by 5 bases; unmatched bases: 14. CDR3 bases: TGTGCCAGCAGTTACGACCTCCTAGCGGGGGGGCCGAACGAAGATACGCAGTATTTT. Translation gives CASSYDLLAGGPNEDTQYF.

This clonotype has at least ten counts. This chain uses TRBV9 with TRBJ1-1; 9 bases map to TRBD1. The germline CDR1 and CDR2 sequences are SGDLS and YYNGEE. The CDR3 spans 12 residues. The V gene end was trimmed by 2 bases and the J gene end by 8 bases; junction bases not matched to a gene: 1. CDR3 region: CASSVGTGEAFF. CDR3 sequence (DNA): TGTGCCAGCAGCGTGGGGACAGGGGAAGCTTTCTTT.

This clonotype was detected only a few times. V gene TRBV27 combines with J gene TRBJ1-2; 11 nucleotides align to TRBD1. This CDR3 has 14 amino acids. The V gene's germline CDR1 is MNHEY and CDR2 SMNVEV (reference sequence). Unmatched junction bases numbered 6, after V lost 4 bases and J lost 8 bases. CDR3 protein: CASSSSGTGGGYTF. For the CDR3, the DNA is TGTGCCAGCAGTTCATCCGGGACAGGGGGGGGCTACACCTTC.

This clonotype has ten or more counts. The CDR3 sequence: CASSIDRGHGYTF. CDR3 DNA sequence: TGTGCCAGCAGCATCGACAGGGGGCATGGCTACACCTTC. The V gene is TRBV27, the J gene TRBJ1-2; 10 bases are a match to TRBD1. V was clipped by 6 bases and J by 6 bases; unmatched bases: 4. The CDR3 extends over 13 amino acids. The V gene's germline CDR1 is MNHEY and CDR2 SMNVEV (reference sequence).

About this clonotype: This may arise from a read error, as a much more abundant clone is one base away. The CDR3 sequence: CASTLSMGGGEAFF. As DNA, the CDR3 is TGTGCCAGCACCTTATCGATGGGGGGCGGAGAGGCTTTCTTT. The rearrangement joins TRBV12-3 or TRBV12-4 to TRBJ1-1; maybe TRBD1 (6 bases). The CDR3 spans 14 residues. The V gene lost 7 bases and the J gene lost 11 bases, with 23 bases spanning the gap.

This clonotype has ten or more counts. The rearrangement joins TRBV3-1 to TRBJ2-1; TRBD2 agrees at 12 bases. This CDR3 has 16 amino acids. Unmatched junction bases numbered 8, after V lost 3 bases and J lost 8 bases. Germline V gene data show CDR1 as LGHDT and CDR2 as YNNKEL (reference sequence). Here the CDR3 reads CASSHTSGGFVDEQFF. Written as DNA, the CDR3 is TGTGCCAGCAGCCATACTAGCGGGGGGTTCGTCGATGAGCAGTTCTTC.

For this clonotype: Possible read error: a much larger clone is one base away. The chain employs TRBV7-2 and TRBJ2-5; D may correspond to TRBD1 or TRBD2 (7 bases each). Near its end, the DNA agrees better with TRBJ2-1, so the J call may be wrong. CDR3 length: 15 amino acids. The V gene's germline CDR1 is SGHTA and CDR2 FQGNSA. The CDR3 bases are TGTGCCAGCAGCCTCAGGGGGGGGTACCAAGAGACCCAGTTCTTC. This gives the protein CASSLRGGYQETQFF.

This chain links TRBV20-1 with TRBJ2-2; 10 bases fit TRBD2. Germline lookup yields CDR1 DFQATT and CDR2 SNEGSKA (reference sequence). V was clipped by 6 bases and J by 0 bases; unmatched bases: 4. The CDR3 consists of 15 residues. CDR3 coding DNA: TGCAGTGCCATTAGCGGGGGGTCGAACACCGGGGAGCTGTTTTTT. This encodes CSAISGGSNTGELFF.

This clonotype showed up many times. V usage is TRBV5-1 and J usage is TRBJ1-1; D not certain. Germline V gives CDR1 SGHRS, CDR2 YFSETQ. The CDR3 length is 13 residues. V gave up 2 bases and J gave up 0 bases, with 5 bases separating them. CDR3 in amino acids: CASSFSVNTEAFF. Written as DNA, the CDR3 is TGCGCCAGCAGCTTCAGCGTGAACACTGAAGCTTTCTTT.

At least ten counts were recorded for this clonotype. The gene calls are TRBV28 and TRBJ2-7, with 11 bases matching TRBD1. Looked up from germline, CDR1 is MDHEN and CDR2 is SYDVKM. The CDR3 length is 13 residues. With 6 bases clipped from V and 6 bases from J, the junction kept 4 bases outside the gene matches. The CDR3, as DNA: TGTGCCAGCAGCTCCGGGACAGGGGGCGAGCAGTACTTC. Protein: CASSSGTGGEQYF.

Remarks on this clonotype: Germline is not matched at one junction end, which may reflect a read error. This chain links TRBV5-6 with TRBJ2-7; 8 bases map to TRBD1. The assigned J gene may be wrong: the sequence end matches TRBJ2-4 better. Germline CDR1 and CDR2: SGHDT and YYEEEE. The CDR3 loop spans 13 amino acids. The CDR3 DNA is TGTGCCAACAGCGGCGACAGGGGCGACATTCAGTACTTC. Encoded protein: CANSGDRGDIQYF.

This clonotype came up many times. This chain uses TRBV7-9 with TRBJ2-5; D might be TRBD1 (5 bases). V lost 1 base and J lost 5, with 8 bases in between. This CDR3 has 13 residues. CDR1 is SEHNR and CDR2 is FQNEAQ in the germline V gene (reference sequence). The chain's CDR3 is CASSLGNRETQYF. The CDR3 DNA follows: TGTGCCAGCAGCTTAGGTAACAGGGAGACCCAGTACTTC.

The V gene is TRBV24-1, the J gene TRBJ2-3; D is unresolved. The germline CDR1 and CDR2 sequences are KGHDR and SFDVKD. Trimming removed 9 bases at V and 6 bases at J, with 12 bases between. The CDR3 extends over 12 amino acids. In nucleotides, the CDR3 is TGTGCCACCGAAGCCACCTGGGATACGCAGTATTTT. Residues: CATEATWDTQYF.

As for this clonotype: The junction differs from germline at one of its ends, possibly a read error. V usage is TRBV5-1 and J usage is TRBJ2-7; 9 bases line up with TRBD1. The CDR3 has 15 residues. Germline V gives CDR1 SGHRS, CDR2 YFSETQ. In DNA form, the CDR3 reads TGCGCCAGCAGCGATTCGACAGGGGGATCCAATGAGCAGTACTTT. It codes for CASSDSTGGSNEQYF.